These 6 T cell receptor beta chains originate from one sample sequenced in a study of blood T cell repertoires in COVID-19. Sequencing was performed with immunoSEQ multiplex PCR; in TCRdb, only in-frame clones are kept and a portion is missing. This table has roughly 70,000 clones, about 91% appearing once. The sequenced sample consisted of peripheral blood. The receptors derive from a human donor with active COVID-19. The donor label of this sample is uncertain.

The V call is TRBV24-1, the J call TRBJ1-2, with D possibly matching TRBD1 (5 bases). The germline gives CDR1 KGHDR, CDR2 SFDVKD. The CDR3 consists of 13 residues. The V end lost 1 base, the J end lost 8 bases, and 10 bases lay between the germline ends. In DNA form, the CDR3 reads TGTGCCACCAGTGATTTCCAGGGTATGGGCTACACCTTC. Translation: CATSDFQGMGYTF.

This clone occurred once. The chain combines TRBV25-1 with TRBJ2-3; no clear D. Germline loops: CDR1 MGHDK, CDR2 SYGVNS. The CDR3 extends over 14 amino acids. V shed 8 bases and J shed 1 base, with 13 bases lying between them. The CDR3 protein is CASQPATGTDTQYF. The CDR3 DNA follows: TGTGCCAGCCAACCCGCCACGGGCACAGATACGCAGTATTTT.

CDR3 nucleotides: TGTGCCAGTAGTATAAGCGGACGGCCCTCCTACGAGCAGTACTTC. It codes for CASSISGRPSYEQYF. The rearrangement uses TRBV19 and TRBJ2-7, with a tentative D call TRBD2 (5 bases). The V end lost 2 bases, the J end lost 0 bases, and 11 bases lay between the germline ends. In germline, CDR1 is LNHDA, CDR2 SQIVND (reference sequence). This CDR3 region has 15 residues.

Worth noting for this clone: Its ends do not fully match the called genes, so a read error is possible. The chain couples TRBV24-1 to TRBJ2-2, with 7 bases identical to TRBD1. Germline CDR1 is KGHDR and CDR2 is SFDVKD. The CDR3 covers 15 residues. DNA for the CDR3: TGTGCCACCAGTGATTTAGGGGGCAACAGCGGGGAGCTGTTTTTT. As protein: CATSDLGGNSGELFF.

The rearrangement links TRBV7-2 to TRBJ2-7; 12 bases are shared with TRBD1. The CDR3 length is 13 residues. Trimming removed 5 bases from V and 9 bases from J; junction bases left unmatched: 5. CDR1 and CDR2 from the germline V gene are SGHTA and FQGNSA. As DNA, the CDR3 is TGTGCCAGCAGCCCGGGACAGGGGGCCCGGCAGTACTTC. This sequence encodes CASSPGQGARQYF.

This rearrangement joins TRBV27 to TRBJ1-5; D remains ambiguous. The germline V gene encodes CDR1 MNHEY and CDR2 SMNVEV (reference sequence). This CDR3 is built from 13 residues. V lost 5 bases and J 5 bases, leaving 10 bases between the germline ends. The CDR3 DNA reads TGTGCCAGCAGTCCCCTCCTCTATCAGCCCCAGCATTTT. Translation gives CASSPLLYQPQHF.